The TCR beta chain described here comes from a study of shared clonotypes between healthy human individuals. The V end was cut by 4 bases, the J end by 0 bases, with 4 bases between. CDR3 length: 13 residues. Germline V lookup: CDR1 SNHLY, CDR2 FYNNEI. It was at deep level that the assay was run. The table came from immunoSEQ multiplex PCR; TCRdb's copy has only in-frame clones and leaves some out. Of roughly 2.2 million clones listed, under 95% were seen once; the top ten hold approximately 0.39%. The material sequenced was naive CD4+ T cells from PBMCs. Documented subset: CD45RA+ positively selected. This receptor was identified in a man between 18 and 29 years old in good health. Some clones in this sample may be carry-over from other donors' samples. The genes are TRBV2 and TRBJ1-5; no clear D gene. The CDR3 sequence is CASSGHSNQPQHF. The CDR3 coding sequence is TGTGCCAGCAGTGGACATAGCAATCAGCCCCAGCATTTT.